Described below is a single TCR beta chain sequence and its context. Its target is not known. Produced via immunoSEQ multiplex PCR; TCRdb's table is partial and in-frame only. The data hold approximately 50,000 clones, with roughly 85% observed a single time. Germline V lookup: CDR1 SGDLS, CDR2 YYNGEE. The length of the CDR3 is 16 residues. The V segment lost 0 bases and the J segment 0 bases; nucleotides outside the gene matches: 2. The data were taken from a study of T cell responses to AZD1222 COVID-19 vaccine. General study points: A mostly white British donor set with more females was recruited, and clonal diversity was possibly underestimated. The span of vaccine-associated CD4 TCRs extended across spike, with dominance at 160-218 and 743-854. At baseline, seropositivity was found in only a handful of AZD1222 recipients.

Sequencing used peripheral blood, obtained on day 0 of MenACWY control vaccination. This chain joins TRBV9 and TRBJ2-2; 7 nucleotides agree with TRBD2. The receptor's source is an adult in good health. The CDR3 DNA reads as TGTGCCAGCAGCGTAGTAGCGGGCGCGAACACCGGGGAGCTGTTTTTT. Residues: CASSVVAGANTGELFF.